Below, one T cell receptor beta chain is given with its context. The antigen is undetermined. Whereas donors were nominally healthy upon sampling, unrecorded immune exposures were probable. The PCR had 60 Vbeta and 13 Jbeta primers. Some clones are missing from TCRdb's copy, which holds only in-frame ones; the method was immunoSEQ multiplex PCR. Among over 95,000 clones listed, approximately 80% were seen once. These data belong to a study of cytomegalovirus exposure and HLA in healthy donors. Findings and caveats of the study: Previous analysis showed most TCR beta V segments were productive about 90% or about 30% of the time. The listing of fewer than 200 TCR beta chains classed them as cytomegalovirus-associated.

Sequencing input: PBMCs. This TCR was sampled from a man between 35 and 55 years old in good health and CMV-seropositive.

CDR3 sequence (DNA): TGCGCCAGCAGCCAGACGGCAGGTGGGAGCTCTGGGGCCAACGTCCTGACTTTC. It specifies CASSQTAGGSSGANVLTF. The genes are TRBV4-1 and TRBJ2-6; D is perhaps TRBD2 (5 bases). The CDR3 contains 18 residues. Trimming shortened V by 3 bases and J by 0 bases, and 15 bases separated the two germline ends. The germline CDR1 and CDR2 sequences are MGHRA and YSYEKL.